Following are 3 T cell receptor beta chains from one sample sequenced in a study of blood T cell repertoires in COVID-19. The table came from immunoSEQ multiplex PCR; TCRdb's copy has only in-frame clones and leaves some out. The sample holds about 220,000 clones, roughly 75% seen once. Sequenced material: peripheral blood. The receptors originated from a woman between 70 and 85 years old with acute or convalescent COVID-19.

The V and J genes are TRBV29-1 and TRBJ1-5; tentative D call: TRBD1 (5 bases). Trimming took off 4 bases at V and 6 bases at J, with 16 bases between the two ends. In germline, CDR1 is SQVTM, CDR2 ANQGSEA. The CDR3 is made up of 14 amino acids. The chain's CDR3 is CSVVSPGTGQPQHF. The DNA of the CDR3 is TGCAGCGTTGTATCCCCCGGAACAGGTCAGCCCCAGCATTTT.

Concerning this clone itself: The sample holds other DNA sequences that translate to the same CDR3. This rearrangement joins TRBV3-1 (or the pseudogene TRBV3-2) to TRBJ1-1, with a possible D match to TRBD1 (6 bases). CDR3 length: 14 residues. Germline V gene lookup returns CDR1 LGHDT and CDR2 YNNKEL (reference sequence). V was trimmed by 5 bases and J by 1 base, leaving 11 bases between them. The CDR3 sequence is CASSLGQRNTEAFF. The DNA for the CDR3 is TGTGCCAGCAGCTTAGGACAGAGGAACACTGAAGCTTTCTTT.

This chain links TRBV28 with TRBJ2-3; TRBD1 matches at 7 bases. Germline lookup yields CDR1 MDHEN and CDR2 SYDVKM. The CDR3 is made up of 15 amino acids. Trimming removed 2 bases from V and 2 bases from J; junction bases left unmatched: 4. For the CDR3, the DNA is TGTGCCAGCAGTTTAAGGGGGCCCTCCACAGATACGCAGTATTTT. As protein: CASSLRGPSTDTQYF.